The entry below describes one T cell receptor (beta chain). The data were taken from a study of cytomegalovirus exposure and HLA in healthy donors. PCR employed 60 Vbeta and 13 Jbeta primers. Using immunoSEQ multiplex PCR, the repertoire was profiled, and TCRdb retains in-frame clones only, with some absent. The sample lists 110,000 or so clones, 70% to 85% occurring once. Source material: PBMCs. The receptor comes from a woman in her forties in good health and CMV-seropositive.

CDR3 nucleotides: TGTGCCAGCAAAAGGACGGGACAGGGAAACACTGAAGCTTTCTTT. This codes for CASKRTGQGNTEAFF. The chain employs TRBV2 and TRBJ1-1, with 9 nucleotides matching TRBD1. CDR1 is SNHLY, CDR2 FYNNEI, per germline. With V trimmed by 7 bases and J by 2 bases, 8 bases remained unmatched. The CDR3 extends over 15 amino acids. The full variable domain, rest sourced from reference TRBV2 and TRBJ1-1, is EPEVTQTPSHQVTQMGQEVILRCVPISNHLYFYWYRQILGQKVEFLVSFYNNEISEKSEIFDDQFSVERPDGSNFTLKIRSTKLEDSAMYFCASKRTGQGNTEAFFGQGTRLTVV.